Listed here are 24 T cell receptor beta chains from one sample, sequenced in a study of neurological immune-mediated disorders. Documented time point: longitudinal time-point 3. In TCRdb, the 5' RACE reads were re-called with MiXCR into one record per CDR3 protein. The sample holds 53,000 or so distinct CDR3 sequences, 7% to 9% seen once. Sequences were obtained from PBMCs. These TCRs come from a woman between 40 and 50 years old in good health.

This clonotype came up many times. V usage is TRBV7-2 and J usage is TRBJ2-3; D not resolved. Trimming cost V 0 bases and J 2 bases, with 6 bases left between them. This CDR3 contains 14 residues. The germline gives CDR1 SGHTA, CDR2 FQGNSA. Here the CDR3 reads CASSLAGFTDTQYF. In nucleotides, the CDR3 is TGTGCCAGCAGCTTAGCGGGGTTCACAGATACGCAGTATTTT.

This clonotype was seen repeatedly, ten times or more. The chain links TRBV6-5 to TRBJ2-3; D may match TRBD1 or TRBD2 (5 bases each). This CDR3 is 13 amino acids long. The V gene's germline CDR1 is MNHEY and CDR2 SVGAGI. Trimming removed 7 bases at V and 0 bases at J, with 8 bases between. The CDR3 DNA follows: TGTGCCAGCACTCGGGACAGCACAGATACGCAGTATTTT. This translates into CASTRDSTDTQYF.

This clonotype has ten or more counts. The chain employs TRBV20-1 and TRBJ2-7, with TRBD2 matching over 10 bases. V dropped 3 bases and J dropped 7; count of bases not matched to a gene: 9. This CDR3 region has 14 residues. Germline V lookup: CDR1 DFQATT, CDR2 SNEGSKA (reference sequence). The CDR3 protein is CSASEAGGPGEQYF. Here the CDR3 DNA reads TGCAGTGCTAGCGAAGCGGGGGGGCCGGGGGAGCAGTACTTC.

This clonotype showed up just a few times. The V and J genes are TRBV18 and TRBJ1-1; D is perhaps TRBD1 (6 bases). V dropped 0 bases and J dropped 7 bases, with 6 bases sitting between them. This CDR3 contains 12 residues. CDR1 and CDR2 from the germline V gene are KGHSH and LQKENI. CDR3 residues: CASSPPTGEAFF. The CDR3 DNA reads TGTGCCAGCTCACCACCGACAGGTGAAGCTTTCTTT. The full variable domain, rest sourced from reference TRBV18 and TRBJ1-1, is NAGVMQNPRHLVRRRGQEARLRCSPMKGHSHVYWYRQLPEEGLKFMVYLQKENIIDESGMPKERFSAEFPKEGPSILRIQQVVRGDSAAYFCASSPPTGEAFFGQGTRLTVV.

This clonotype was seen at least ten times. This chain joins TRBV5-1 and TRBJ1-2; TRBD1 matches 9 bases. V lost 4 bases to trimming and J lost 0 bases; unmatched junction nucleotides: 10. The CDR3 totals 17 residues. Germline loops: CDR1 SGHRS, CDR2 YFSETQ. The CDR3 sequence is CASSSTRDRVSNYGYTF. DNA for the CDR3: TGCGCCAGCAGCAGCACGCGGGACAGGGTCTCTAACTATGGCTACACCTTC.

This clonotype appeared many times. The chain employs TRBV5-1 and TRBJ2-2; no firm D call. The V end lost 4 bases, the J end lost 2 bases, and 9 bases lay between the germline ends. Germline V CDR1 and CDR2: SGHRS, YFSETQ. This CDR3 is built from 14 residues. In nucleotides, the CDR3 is TGCGCCAGCAGCCCGACCTCAAACACCGGGGAGCTGTTTTTT. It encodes CASSPTSNTGELFF.

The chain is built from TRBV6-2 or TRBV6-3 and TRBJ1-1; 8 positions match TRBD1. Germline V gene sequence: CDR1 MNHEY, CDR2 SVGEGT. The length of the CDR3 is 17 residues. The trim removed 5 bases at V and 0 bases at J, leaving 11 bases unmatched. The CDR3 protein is CASSLTGGNPMNTEAFF. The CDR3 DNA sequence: TGTGCCAGCAGTCTTACAGGGGGGAACCCGATGAACACTGAAGCTTTCTTT.

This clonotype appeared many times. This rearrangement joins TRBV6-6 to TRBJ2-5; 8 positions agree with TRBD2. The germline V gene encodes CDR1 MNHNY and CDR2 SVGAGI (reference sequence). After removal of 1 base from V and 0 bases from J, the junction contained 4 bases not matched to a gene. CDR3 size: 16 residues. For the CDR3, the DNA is TGTGCCAGCAGTTACTTCGGGCGGGGGGACCAAGAGACCCAGTACTTC. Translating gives CASSYFGRGDQETQYF.

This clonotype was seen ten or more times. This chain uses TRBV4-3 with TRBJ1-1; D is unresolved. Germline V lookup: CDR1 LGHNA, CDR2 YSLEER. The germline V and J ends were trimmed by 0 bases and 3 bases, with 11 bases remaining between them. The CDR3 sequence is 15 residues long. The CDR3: CASSQDPQGDTEAFF. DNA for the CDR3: TGCGCCAGCAGCCAAGACCCCCAAGGTGACACTGAAGCTTTCTTT.

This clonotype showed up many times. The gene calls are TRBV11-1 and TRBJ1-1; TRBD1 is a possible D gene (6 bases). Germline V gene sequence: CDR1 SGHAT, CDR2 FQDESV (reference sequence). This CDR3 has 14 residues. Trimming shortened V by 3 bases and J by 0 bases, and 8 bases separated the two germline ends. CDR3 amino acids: CASSFTGMNTEAFF. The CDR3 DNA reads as TGTGCCAGCAGCTTCACAGGGATGAACACTGAAGCTTTCTTT.

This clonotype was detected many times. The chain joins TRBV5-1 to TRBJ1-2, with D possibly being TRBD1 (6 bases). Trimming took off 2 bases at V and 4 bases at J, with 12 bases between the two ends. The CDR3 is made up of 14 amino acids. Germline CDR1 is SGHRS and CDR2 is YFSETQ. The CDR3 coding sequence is TGCGCCAGCAGCTTTAACAGGGTCGGCTATGGCTACACCTTC. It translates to CASSFNRVGYGYTF. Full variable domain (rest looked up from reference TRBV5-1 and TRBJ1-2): KAGVTQTPRYLIKTRGQQVTLSCSPISGHRSVSWYQQTPGQGLQFLFEYFSETQRNKGNFPGRFSGRQFSNSRSEMNVSTLELGDSALYLCASSFNRVGYGYTFGSGTRLTVV.

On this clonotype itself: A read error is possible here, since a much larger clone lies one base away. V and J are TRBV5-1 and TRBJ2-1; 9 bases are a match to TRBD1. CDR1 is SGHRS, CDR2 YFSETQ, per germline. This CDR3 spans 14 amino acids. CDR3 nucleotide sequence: TGCGCCAGCAGCTTGGACAGGGGGCCAAATGAGCGGTTCTTC. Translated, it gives CASSLDRGPNERFF.

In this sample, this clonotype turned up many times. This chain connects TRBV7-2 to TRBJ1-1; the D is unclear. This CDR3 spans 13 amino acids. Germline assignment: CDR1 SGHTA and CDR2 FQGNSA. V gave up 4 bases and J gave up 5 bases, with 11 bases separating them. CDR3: CASSSGRRTEAFF. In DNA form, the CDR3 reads TGTGCCAGCAGCTCCGGGAGGAGGACTGAAGCTTTCTTT.

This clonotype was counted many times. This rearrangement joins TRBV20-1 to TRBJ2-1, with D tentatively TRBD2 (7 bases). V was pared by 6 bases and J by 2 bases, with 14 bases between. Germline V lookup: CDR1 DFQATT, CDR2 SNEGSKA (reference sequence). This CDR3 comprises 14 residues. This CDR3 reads CSAGASGPYNEQFF. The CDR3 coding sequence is TGCAGTGCGGGGGCTAGCGGCCCCTACAATGAGCAGTTCTTC.

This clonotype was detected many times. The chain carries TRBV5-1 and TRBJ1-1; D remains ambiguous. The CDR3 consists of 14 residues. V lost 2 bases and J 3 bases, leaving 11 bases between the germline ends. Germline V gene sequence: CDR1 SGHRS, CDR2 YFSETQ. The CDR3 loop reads CASSFLRSDTEAFF. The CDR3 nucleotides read TGCGCCAGCAGCTTCTTAAGGTCCGACACTGAAGCTTTCTTT.

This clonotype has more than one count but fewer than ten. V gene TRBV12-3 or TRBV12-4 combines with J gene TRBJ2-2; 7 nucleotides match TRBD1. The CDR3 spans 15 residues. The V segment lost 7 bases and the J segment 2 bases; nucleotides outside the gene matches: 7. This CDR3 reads CASTPGQLNTGELFF. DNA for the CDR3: TGTGCCAGCACTCCGGGACAGCTTAACACCGGGGAGCTGTTTTTT.

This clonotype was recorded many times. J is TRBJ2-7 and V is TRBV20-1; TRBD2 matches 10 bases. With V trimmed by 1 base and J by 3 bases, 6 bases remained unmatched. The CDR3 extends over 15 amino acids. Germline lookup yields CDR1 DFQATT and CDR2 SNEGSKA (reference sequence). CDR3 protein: CSARVLAGPFYEQYF. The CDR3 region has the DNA TGCAGTGCTAGAGTACTAGCGGGGCCCTTCTACGAGCAGTACTTC.

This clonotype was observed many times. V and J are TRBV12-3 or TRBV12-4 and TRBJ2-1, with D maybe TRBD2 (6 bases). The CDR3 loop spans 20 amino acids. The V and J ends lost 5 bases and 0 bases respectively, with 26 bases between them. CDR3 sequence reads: CASSHPRIPIAASSYNEQFF. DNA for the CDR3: TGTGCCAGCAGTCATCCGCGTATCCCGATAGCGGCCAGCTCCTACAATGAGCAGTTCTTC.

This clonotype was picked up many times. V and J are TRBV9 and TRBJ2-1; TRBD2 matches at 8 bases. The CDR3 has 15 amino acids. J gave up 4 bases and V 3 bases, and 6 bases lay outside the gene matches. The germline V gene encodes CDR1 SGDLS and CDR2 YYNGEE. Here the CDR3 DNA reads TGTGCCAGCAGCGAAGCGGGGGCTTCATACAATGAGCAGTTCTTC. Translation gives CASSEAGASYNEQFF. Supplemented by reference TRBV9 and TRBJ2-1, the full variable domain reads DSGVTQTPKHLITATGQRVTLRCSPRSGDLSVYWYQQSLDQGLQFLIQYYNGEERAKGNILERFSAQQFPDLHSELNLSSLELGDSALYFCASSEAGASYNEQFFGPGTRLTVL.

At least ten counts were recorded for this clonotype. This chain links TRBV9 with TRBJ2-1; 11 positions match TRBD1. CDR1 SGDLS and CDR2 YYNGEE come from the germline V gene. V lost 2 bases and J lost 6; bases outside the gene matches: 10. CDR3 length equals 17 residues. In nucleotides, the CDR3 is TGTGCCAGCAGCGTGAACCTCCCGGGACAGGGGGTCAATGAGCAGTTCTTC. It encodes CASSVNLPGQGVNEQFF.

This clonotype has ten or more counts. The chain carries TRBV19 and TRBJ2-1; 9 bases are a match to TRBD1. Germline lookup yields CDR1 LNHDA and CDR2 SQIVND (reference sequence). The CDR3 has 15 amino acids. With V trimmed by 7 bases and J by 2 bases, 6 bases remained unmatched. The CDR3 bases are TGTGCCAGTACCCCCGGGACAGGGACCTACAATGAGCAGTTCTTC. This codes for CASTPGTGTYNEQFF.

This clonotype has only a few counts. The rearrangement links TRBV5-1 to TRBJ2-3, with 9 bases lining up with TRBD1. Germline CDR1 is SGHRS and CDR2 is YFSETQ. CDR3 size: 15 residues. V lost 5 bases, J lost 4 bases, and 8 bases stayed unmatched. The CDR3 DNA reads TGCGCCAGCAGTCCCACCGGGACAGGGCCAGATACGCAGTATTTT. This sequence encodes CASSPTGTGPDTQYF.

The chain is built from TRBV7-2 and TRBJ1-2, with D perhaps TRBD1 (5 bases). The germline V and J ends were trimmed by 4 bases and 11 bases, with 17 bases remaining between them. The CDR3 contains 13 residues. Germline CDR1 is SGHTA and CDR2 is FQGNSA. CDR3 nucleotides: TGTGCCAGCAGCTACGGGACTCCCCCGCGGTACACCTTC. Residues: CASSYGTPPRYTF.

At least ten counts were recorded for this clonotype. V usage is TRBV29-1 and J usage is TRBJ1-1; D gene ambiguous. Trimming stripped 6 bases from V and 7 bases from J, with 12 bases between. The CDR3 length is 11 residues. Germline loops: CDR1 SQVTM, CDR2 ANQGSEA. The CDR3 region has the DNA TGCAGCGTCGTATCGGGGATTGAAGCTTTCTTT. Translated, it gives CSVVSGIEAFF.